This record concerns one T cell receptor (beta chain) sequence. Its matching antigen is unknown. Exclusion of a patient followed from autoimmune disease history or systemic immunosuppression. Drawing of blood for sampling happened at baseline, at cycle 4 day 1, and at cycle 7 day 1. The source of the sample is a study of OX40 agonist ivuxolimab in advanced cancers. Study-wide points: At doses 0.1 to 3.0 mg/kg, CD4+ and CD8+ clones expanded.

Assay used: immunoSEQ multiplex PCR; TCRdb lists only in-frame clones, some missing. This table has roughly 91,000 clones, approximately 94% appearing once. The CDR3 extends over 13 amino acids. Germline V CDR1 and CDR2: SEHNR, FQNEAQ (reference sequence). The germline V and J ends were trimmed by 1 base and 8 bases, with 9 bases remaining between them. V and J are TRBV7-9 and TRBJ2-1; D is ambiguous. The clonotype was recovered from an adult with an advanced solid tumor such as melanoma, head and neck, liver or kidney cancer. The sequenced sample was CD4+ or CD8+ T cells sorted from blood, obtained in a trial of the OX40 agonist ivuxolimab. The CDR3 loop reads CASSLGDWDEQFF. CDR3 bases: TGTGCCAGCAGCTTAGGTGACTGGGATGAGCAGTTCTTC.